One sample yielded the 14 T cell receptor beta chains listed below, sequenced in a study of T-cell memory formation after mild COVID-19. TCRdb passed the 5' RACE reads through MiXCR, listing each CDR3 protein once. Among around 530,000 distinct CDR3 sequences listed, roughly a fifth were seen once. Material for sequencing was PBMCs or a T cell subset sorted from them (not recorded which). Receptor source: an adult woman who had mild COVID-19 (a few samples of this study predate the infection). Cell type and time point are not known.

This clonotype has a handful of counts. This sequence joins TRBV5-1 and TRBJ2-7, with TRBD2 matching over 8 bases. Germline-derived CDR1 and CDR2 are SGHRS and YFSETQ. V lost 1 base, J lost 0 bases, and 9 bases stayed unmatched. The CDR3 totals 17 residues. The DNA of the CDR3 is TGCGCCAGCAGCTTGTTGGCGGGGGGAAGGGGCTCCTACGAGCAGTACTTC. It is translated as CASSLLAGGRGSYEQYF. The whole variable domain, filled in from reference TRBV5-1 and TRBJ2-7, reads KAGVTQTPRYLIKTRGQQVTLSCSPISGHRSVSWYQQTPGQGLQFLFEYFSETQRNKGNFPGRFSGRQFSNSRSEMNVSTLELGDSALYLCASSLLAGGRGSYEQYFGPGTRLTVT.

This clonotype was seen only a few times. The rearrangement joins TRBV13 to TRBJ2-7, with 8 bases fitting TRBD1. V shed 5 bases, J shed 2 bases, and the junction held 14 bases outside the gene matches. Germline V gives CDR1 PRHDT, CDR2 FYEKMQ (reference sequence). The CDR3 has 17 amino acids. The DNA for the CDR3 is TGTGCCAGCAGCGTACAAGGACAGGGAGTTATTCCCTACGAGCAGTACTTC. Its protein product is CASSVQGQGVIPYEQYF.

The CDR3 here is CASSLYPTRGHEQFF. In DNA form, the CDR3 reads TGTGCCAGCAGCTTATACCCCACGAGGGGGCATGAGCAGTTCTTC. The V gene is TRBV7-6, the J gene TRBJ2-1, with 7 bases matching TRBD1. The V segment lost 2 bases and the J segment 8 bases; nucleotides outside the gene matches: 9. Germline V gene sequence: CDR1 SGHVS, CDR2 FNYEAQ. The CDR3 runs 15 residues.

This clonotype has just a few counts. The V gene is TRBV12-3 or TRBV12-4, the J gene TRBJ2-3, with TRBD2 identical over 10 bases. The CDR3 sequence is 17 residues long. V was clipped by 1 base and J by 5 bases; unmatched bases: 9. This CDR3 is CASSLEFGASGRDTQYF. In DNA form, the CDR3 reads TGTGCCAGCAGTTTAGAGTTTGGGGCTAGCGGGAGAGATACGCAGTATTTT.

The CDR3 bases are TGTGCCAGCAGCAGCGCTGAAAACCAGCCCCAGCATTTT. The encoded protein is CASSSAENQPQHF. The rearrangement uses TRBV12-3 or TRBV12-4 and TRBJ1-5; D not certain. V dropped 6 bases and J dropped 7 bases, with 13 bases sitting between them. The length of the CDR3 is 13 residues.

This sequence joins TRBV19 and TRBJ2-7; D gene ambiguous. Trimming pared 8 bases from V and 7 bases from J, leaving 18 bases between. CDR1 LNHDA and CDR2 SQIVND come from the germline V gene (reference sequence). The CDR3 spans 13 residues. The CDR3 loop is CASGATHGTEQYF. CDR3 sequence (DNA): TGTGCCAGTGGAGCGACCCACGGAACTGAGCAGTACTTC. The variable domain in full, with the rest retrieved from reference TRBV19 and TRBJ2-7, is DGGITQSPKYLFRKEGQNVTLSCEQNLNHDAMYWYRQDPGQGLRLIYYSQIVNDFQKGDIAEGYSVSREKKESFPLTVTSAQKNPTAFYLCASGATHGTEQYFGPGTRLTVT.

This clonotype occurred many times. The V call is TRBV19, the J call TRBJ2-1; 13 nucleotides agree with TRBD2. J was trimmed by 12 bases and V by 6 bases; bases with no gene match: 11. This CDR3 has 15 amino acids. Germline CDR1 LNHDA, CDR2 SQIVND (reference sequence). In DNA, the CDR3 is TGTGCCAGTAGCCTCAGGACTAGCGGGGGTCGAGGGCAGTTCTTC. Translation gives CASSLRTSGGRGQFF.

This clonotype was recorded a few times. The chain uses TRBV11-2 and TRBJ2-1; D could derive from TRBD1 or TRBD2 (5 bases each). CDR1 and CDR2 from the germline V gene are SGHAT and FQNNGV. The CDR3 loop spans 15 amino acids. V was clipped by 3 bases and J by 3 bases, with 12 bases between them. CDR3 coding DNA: TGTGCCAGCAGCTTGGGGCGGGTGGACTACAATGAGCAGTTCTTC. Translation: CASSLGRVDYNEQFF.

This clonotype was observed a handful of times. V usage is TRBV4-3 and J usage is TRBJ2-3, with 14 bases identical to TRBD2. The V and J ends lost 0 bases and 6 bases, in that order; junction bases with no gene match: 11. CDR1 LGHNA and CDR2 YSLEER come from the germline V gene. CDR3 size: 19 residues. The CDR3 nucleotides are TGCGCCAGCAGCCAAGATTCGGGACTAGCGGGAGTTTATTCGGATACGCAGTATTTT. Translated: CASSQDSGLAGVYSDTQYF.

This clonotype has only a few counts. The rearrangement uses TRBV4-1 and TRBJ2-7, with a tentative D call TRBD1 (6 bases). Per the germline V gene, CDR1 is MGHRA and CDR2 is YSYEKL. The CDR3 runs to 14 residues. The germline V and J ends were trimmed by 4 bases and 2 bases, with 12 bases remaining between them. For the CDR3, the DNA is TGCGCCAGCAGCCCTGAGACAGGTACCTACGAGCAGTACTTC. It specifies CASSPETGTYEQYF.

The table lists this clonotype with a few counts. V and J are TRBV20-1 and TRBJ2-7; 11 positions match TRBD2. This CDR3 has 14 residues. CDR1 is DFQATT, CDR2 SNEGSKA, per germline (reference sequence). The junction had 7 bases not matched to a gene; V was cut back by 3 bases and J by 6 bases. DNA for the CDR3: TGCAGTGCTAGTAGCGGGAGGGTTGAGATCGAGCAGTACTTC. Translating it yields CSASSGRVEIEQYF.

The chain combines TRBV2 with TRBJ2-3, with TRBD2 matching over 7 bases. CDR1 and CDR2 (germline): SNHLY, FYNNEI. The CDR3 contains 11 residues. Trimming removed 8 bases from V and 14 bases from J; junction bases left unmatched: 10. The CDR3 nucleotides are TGTGCCAGCGCCCGGGGAGGGGCCCCGTATTTT. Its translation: CASARGGAPYF.

The CDR3 DNA reads TGTGCCAGCAGTTTTGAGGACACTCAAATGGGAAATCAGCCCCAGCATTTT. Its translation is CASSFEDTQMGNQPQHF. The V and J genes are TRBV12-3 or TRBV12-4 and TRBJ1-5, with a weak D call TRBD1 (5 bases). V was trimmed by 3 bases and J by 4 bases, leaving 19 bases between them. The CDR3 runs 17 residues.

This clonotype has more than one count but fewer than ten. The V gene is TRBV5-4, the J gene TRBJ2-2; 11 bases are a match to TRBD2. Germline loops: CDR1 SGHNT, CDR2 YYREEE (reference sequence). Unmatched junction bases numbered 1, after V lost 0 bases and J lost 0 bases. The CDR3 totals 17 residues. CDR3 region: CASSLVAGGPNTGELFF. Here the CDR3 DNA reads TGTGCCAGCAGCTTGGTAGCGGGGGGGCCGAACACCGGGGAGCTGTTTTTT.